This T cell receptor beta chain was sequenced during a study of blood T cell repertoires in COVID-19. At the level of the study: Acute and convalescent COVID-19 specimens originated in the United States, Italy and Spain. PBMCs, B-cell-depleted T cells, or T cells provided the cDNA or gDNA that made up the material.

The authors' processing: Amplification with reference gene primers provided the estimates of nucleated cell counts. Sequenced by immunoSEQ multiplex PCR; TCRdb stores in-frame clones only, minus some. Clonal size and the V and J genes are those of that table, whereas D and trimming came from the DNA. This sample yields 150,000 or so clones, of which 93% are seen a single time; roughly 2% belongs to the top ten. Enrolled during active infection, Seattle patients were then followed longitudinally. There are 14 residues in the CDR3. V was clipped by 6 bases and J by 0 bases; unmatched bases: 5. The V gene's germline CDR1 is SQVTM and CDR2 ANQGSEA.

The receptor's source is a woman aged 55-70 years with COVID-19, enrolled during active disease. The specimen sequenced was peripheral blood. The rearrangement joins TRBV29-1 to TRBJ1-5; 7 bases fit TRBD1. CDR3 bases: TGCAGCGTACGGGACAGCCCTAGCAATCAGCCCCAGCATTTT. It specifies CSVRDSPSNQPQHF.